One sample yielded the 15 T cell receptor beta chains listed below, sequenced in a study of blood T cell repertoires in COVID-19. TCRdb's table, derived via immunoSEQ multiplex PCR, lists solely in-frame clones and lacks some. The sample holds 150,000 to 200,000 clones, just over 85% seen once. The sample consisted of PBMCs or T cells enriched from blood (not recorded which). These receptors originate from a woman in her late teens or twenties who had recovered from COVID-19.

This clone was seen once. This chain links TRBV28 with TRBJ2-7, with D maybe TRBD2 (5 bases). The CDR3 has 16 amino acids. Trimming stripped 5 bases from V and 5 bases from J, with 22 bases between. Per the germline V gene, CDR1 is MDHEN and CDR2 is SYDVKM. The CDR3 bases are TGTGCCAGCAGTCCTACTACCTCGGTGGAGGTTAACGAGCAGTACTTC. This sequence encodes CASSPTTSVEVNEQYF.

The chain carries TRBV7-6 and TRBJ1-2; 8 nucleotides align to TRBD1. The CDR3 has 13 residues. Germline CDR1 SGHVS, CDR2 FNYEAQ. Losses at the gene ends were 5 bases for V and 5 bases for J; bases not matched to a gene: 4. The CDR3 reads CASSPGQGYGYTF. In DNA form, the CDR3 reads TGTGCCAGCAGCCCTGGACAGGGATATGGCTACACCTTC.

The chain links TRBV7-9 to TRBJ2-7; 8 nucleotides line up with TRBD1. The V gene end was trimmed by 5 bases and the J gene end by 5 bases; junction bases not matched to a gene: 11. The CDR3 totals 15 residues. Germline values: CDR1 SEHNR, CDR2 FQNEAQ (reference sequence). CDR3 sequence (DNA): TGTGCCAGCAGCCCTCCCCAGACAGGGGTCCACGAGCAGTACTTC. Amino acid sequence: CASSPPQTGVHEQYF.

This clone showed up just a few times. The chain has TRBV10-3 and TRBJ2-7, with TRBD1 matching over 9 bases. Germline CDR1 reads ENHRY; CDR2 reads SYGVKD. The CDR3 runs to 13 residues. Trimming removed 10 bases from V and 6 bases from J; junction bases left unmatched: 10. The CDR3 reads CANWDRDLGEQYF. CDR3 nucleotides: TGTGCCAACTGGGACAGGGATCTCGGCGAGCAGTACTTC.

This chain connects TRBV4-2 to TRBJ2-1, with 13 bases identical to TRBD2. Germline lookup yields CDR1 LGHNA and CDR2 YNFKEQ. The CDR3 sequence is 18 residues long. The V and J ends lost 0 bases and 0 bases, in that order; junction bases with no gene match: 2. CDR3: CASSQEGTSGISYNEQFF. CDR3 nucleotide sequence: TGTGCCAGCAGCCAAGAAGGGACTAGCGGGATCTCCTACAATGAGCAGTTCTTC.

The chain employs TRBV27 and TRBJ1-5; D uncertain. The CDR3 length is 15 residues. The V gene's germline CDR1 is MNHEY and CDR2 SMNVEV (reference sequence). The ends were cut back, 8 bases at V and 1 base at J, with 15 bases in the middle. The CDR3 is CASRDRGWSNQPQHF. DNA of the CDR3: TGTGCCAGCCGAGATCGAGGGTGGAGCAATCAGCCCCAGCATTTT.

V usage is TRBV5-4 and J usage is TRBJ2-3; TRBD1 matches at 8 bases. This CDR3 has 14 amino acids. The germline CDR1 and CDR2 sequences are SGHNT and YYREEE (reference sequence). Trimming removed 4 bases from V and 6 bases from J; junction bases left unmatched: 7. The DNA of the CDR3 is TGTGCCAGCAGCGCAGGGGGCGATGCGGATACGCAGTATTTT. This sequence encodes CASSAGGDADTQYF.

This chain uses TRBV2 with TRBJ2-3; D is possibly TRBD1 (5 bases). Germline lookup yields CDR1 SNHLY and CDR2 FYNNEI. With 7 bases removed from V and 2 bases from J, the gap between germline ends came to 16 bases. CDR3 length: 15 residues. CDR3 protein: CASIGRIGATDTQYF. As DNA, the CDR3 is TGTGCCAGCATTGGTAGGATTGGGGCCACAGATACGCAGTATTTT.

The chain links TRBV6-1 to TRBJ2-3; tentatively, D is TRBD2 (6 bases). Looked up from germline, CDR1 is MNHNS and CDR2 is SASEGT. The CDR3 covers 16 residues. Trimming removed 1 base at V and 1 base at J, with 12 bases between. The CDR3 reads CASSEEGGKGTDTQYF. The CDR3 DNA sequence: TGTGCCAGCAGTGAAGAAGGCGGGAAGGGCACAGATACGCAGTATTTT.

This chain links TRBV25-1 with TRBJ2-7; no definite D call. The V gene lost 4 bases and the J gene lost 3 bases, with 4 bases spanning the gap. CDR1 and CDR2 from the germline V gene are MGHDK and SYGVNS. The CDR3 has 11 amino acids. In nucleotides, the CDR3 is TGTGCCAGCAGTGGAGGCTACGAGCAGTACTTC. Its translation is CASSGGYEQYF.

The V and J genes are TRBV7-9 and TRBJ1-2; D remains unclear. CDR3 length equals 13 residues. Trimming stripped 5 bases from V and 2 bases from J, with 9 bases between. CDR1 and CDR2 (germline): SEHNR, FQNEAQ (reference sequence). As DNA, the CDR3 is TGTGCCAGCAGCCGCGGAACCAACTATGGCTACACCTTC. Translating gives CASSRGTNYGYTF.

CDR3 bases: TGTGCCAGTAACACCCTGAGCGGGCCTGGCACTGAAGCTTTCTTT. Translating it yields CASNTLSGPGTEAFF. This sequence joins TRBV19 and TRBJ1-1; D ambiguous. The CDR3 consists of 15 residues. V was clipped by 7 bases and J by 4 bases, with 19 bases between them. The V gene's germline CDR1 is LNHDA and CDR2 SQIVND (reference sequence).

The V gene is TRBV7-3, the J gene TRBJ2-1; 15 bases map to TRBD2. The CDR3 consists of 21 residues. The ends lost 5 bases at V and 4 bases at J; junction bases unmatched: 18. The germline CDR1 and CDR2 sequences are SGHTA and FQGTGA. The CDR3 loop is CASSTTVGTSGRSSVYNEQFF. For the CDR3, the DNA is TGTGCCAGCAGCACCACTGTCGGGACTAGCGGGAGGTCATCCGTGTACAATGAGCAGTTCTTC. The variable domain in full, with the rest retrieved from reference TRBV7-3 and TRBJ2-1, is GAGVSQTPSNKVTEKGKYVELRCDPISGHTALYWYRQSLGQGPEFLIYFQGTGAADDSGLPNDRFFAVRPEGSVSTLKIQRTERGDSAVYLCASSTTVGTSGRSSVYNEQFFGPGTRLTVL.

The chain is built from TRBV12-3 or TRBV12-4 and TRBJ1-1; D might be TRBD1 (5 bases). This CDR3 region has 13 residues. V was shortened by 7 bases and J by 5 bases, with 14 bases between the two germline ends. CDR3 sequence: CASTPQGWTEAFF. The CDR3 DNA reads as TGTGCCAGCACCCCGCAGGGATGGACTGAAGCTTTCTTT.

The rearrangement joins TRBV19 to TRBJ1-6, with D hard to call. This CDR3 comprises 14 residues. Germline assignment: CDR1 LNHDA and CDR2 SQIVND (reference sequence). Trimming left V 6 bases short and J 10 bases short, with 16 bases between. The CDR3 sequence is CASSVLGEGSPLHF. For the CDR3, the DNA is TGTGCCAGTAGCGTCCTCGGGGAAGGGTCACCCCTCCACTTT.